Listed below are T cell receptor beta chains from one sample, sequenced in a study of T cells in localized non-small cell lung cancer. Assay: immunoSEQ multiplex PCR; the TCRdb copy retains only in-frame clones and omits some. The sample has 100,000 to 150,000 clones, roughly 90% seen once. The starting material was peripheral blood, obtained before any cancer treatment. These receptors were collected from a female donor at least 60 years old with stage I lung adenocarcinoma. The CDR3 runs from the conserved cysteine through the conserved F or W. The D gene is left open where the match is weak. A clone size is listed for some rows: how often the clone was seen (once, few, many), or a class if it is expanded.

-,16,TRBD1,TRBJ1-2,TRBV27,CASRTFTGTASYGYTF,TGTGCCAGCAGAACGTTCACCGGGACAGCTTCCTATGGCTACACCTTC
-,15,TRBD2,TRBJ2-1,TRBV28,CASAKLAGGPNEQFF,TGTGCCAGCGCAAAACTAGCGGGAGGGCCAAATGAGCAGTTCTTC
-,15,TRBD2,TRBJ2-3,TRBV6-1,CASSALAGGLDTQYF,TGTGCCAGCAGTGCCCTAGCGGGAGGGTTGGATACGCAGTATTTT
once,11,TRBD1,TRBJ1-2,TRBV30,CAWGTGGGYTF,TGTGCCTGGGGGACAGGGGGTGGCTACACCTTC
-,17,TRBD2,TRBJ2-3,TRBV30,CAWSPWPTSGSTDTQYF,TGTGCCTGGAGTCCTTGGCCGACTAGCGGAAGCACAGATACGCAGTATTTT
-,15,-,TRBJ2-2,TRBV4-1,CASSQESWGTGELFF,TGCGCCAGCAGCCAAGAGAGCTGGGGGACCGGGGAGCTGTTTTTT
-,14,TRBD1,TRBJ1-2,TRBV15,CATSIGTGDGGYTF,TGTGCCACCAGCATAGGGACAGGGGACGGTGGCTACACCTTC
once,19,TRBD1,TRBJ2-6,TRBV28,CASSLLGGGFLSGANVLTF,TGTGCCAGCAGTTTATTAGGGGGCGGATTTCTCTCTGGGGCCAACGTCCTGACTTTC
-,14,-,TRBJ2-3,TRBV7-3,CASSLSASTDTQYF,TGTGCCAGCAGCTTAAGTGCCAGCACAGATACGCAGTATTTT
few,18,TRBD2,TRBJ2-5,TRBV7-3,CASSLVGHRLANQETQYF,TGTGCCAGCAGCTTAGTTGGCCACCGACTAGCGAATCAAGAGACCCAGTACTTC
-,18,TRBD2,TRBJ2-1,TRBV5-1,CASSYYSGRASLYNEQFF,TGCGCCAGCAGCTACTACAGCGGGAGGGCCAGTTTGTACAATGAGCAGTTCTTC
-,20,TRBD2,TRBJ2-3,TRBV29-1,CSVDLIQTSGRAYSTDTQYF,TGCAGCGTTGACTTGATACAGACTAGCGGGAGGGCCTACAGCACAGATACGCAGTATTTT
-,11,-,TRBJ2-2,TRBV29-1,CSVEITGELFF,TGCAGCGTAGAGATAACCGGGGAGCTGTTTTTT
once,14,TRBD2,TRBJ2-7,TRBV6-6,CASEAGGITYEQYF,TGTGCCAGTGAAGCGGGAGGGATTACCTACGAGCAGTACTTC
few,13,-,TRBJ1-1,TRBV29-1,CSAGQRLNTEAFF,TGCAGCGCCGGACAGAGACTGAACACTGAAGCTTTCTTT
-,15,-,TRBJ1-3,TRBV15,CATSRAVPSGNTIYF,TGTGCCACCAGCAGAGCTGTCCCTTCTGGAAACACCATATATTTT
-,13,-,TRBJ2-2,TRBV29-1,CSAAGSRGGELFF,TGCAGCGCTGCAGGTAGTCGTGGCGGGGAGCTGTTTTTT
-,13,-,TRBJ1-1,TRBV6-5,CASSYSPTSEAFF,TGTGCCAGCAGTTACTCGCCTACAAGTGAAGCTTTCTTT
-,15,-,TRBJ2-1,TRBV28,CASRPRTLIGHEQFF,TGTGCCAGCAGGCCTAGGACTCTCATAGGTCATGAGCAGTTCTTC
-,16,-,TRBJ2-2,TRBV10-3,CAIKGRGVRGTGELFF,TGTGCCATCAAGGGCAGGGGGGTTCGTGGCACCGGGGAGCTGTTTTTT
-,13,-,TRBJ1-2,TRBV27,CASSFQGIDGYTF,TGTGCCAGCAGTTTTCAGGGGATCGATGGCTACACCTTC
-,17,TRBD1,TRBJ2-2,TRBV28,CASSPTTDRRKAGELFF,TGTGCCAGCAGCCCAACGACGGACAGGAGAAAAGCCGGGGAGCTGTTTTTT
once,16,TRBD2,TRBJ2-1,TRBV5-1,CASSLTGGSSYNEQFF,TGCGCCAGCAGCTTGACGGGAGGGAGCTCCTACAATGAGCAGTTCTTC
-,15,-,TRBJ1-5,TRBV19,CASKGVRLGNQPQHF,TGTGCCAGTAAAGGGGTCAGGTTGGGCAATCAGCCCCAGCATTTT
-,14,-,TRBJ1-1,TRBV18,CASSPSLVNTEAFF,TGTGCCAGCTCACCATCGTTGGTGAACACTGAAGCTTTCTTT
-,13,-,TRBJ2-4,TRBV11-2,CASSLGYGNIQYF,TGTGCCAGCAGCTTAGGCTACGGTAACATTCAGTACTTC
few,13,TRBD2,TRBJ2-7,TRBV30,CAWKLGGGYEQYF,TGTGCCTGGAAACTTGGGGGGGGCTACGAGCAGTACTTC
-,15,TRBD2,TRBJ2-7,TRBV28,CASSPTLAGGYEQYF,TGTGCCAGCAGTCCTACCCTAGCGGGAGGGTACGAGCAGTACTTC
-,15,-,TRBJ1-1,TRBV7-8,CASSLAGHPRTEAFF,TGTGCCAGCAGCTTAGCGGGGCACCCGAGGACTGAAGCTTTCTTT
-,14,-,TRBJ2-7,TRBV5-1,CASSPRDGPYEQYF,TGCGCCAGCAGCCCGCGGGACGGACCCTACGAGCAGTACTTC
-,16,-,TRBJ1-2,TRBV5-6,CASSLTQGGGLDGYTF,TGTGCCAGCAGCTTAACACAGGGAGGGGGGCTTGATGGCTACACCTTC
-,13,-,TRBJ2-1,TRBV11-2,CASSLDWIAEQFF,TGTGCCAGCAGCTTAGATTGGATTGCTGAGCAGTTCTTC
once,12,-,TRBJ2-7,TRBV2,CASSSGFSEQYF,TGTGCCAGCAGTTCTGGGTTCTCCGAGCAGTACTTC
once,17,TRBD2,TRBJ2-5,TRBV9,CASSVAASSGSQETQYF,TGTGCCAGCAGCGTAGCTGCGTCTAGCGGGAGTCAGGAGACCCAGTACTTC
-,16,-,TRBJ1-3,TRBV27,CASSFSRDGAGNTIYF,TGTGCCAGCAGTTTCTCGAGAGATGGGGCTGGAAACACCATATATTTT
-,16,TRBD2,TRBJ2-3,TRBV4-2,CASSARLAGELDTQYF,TGTGCCAGCAGCGCCCGACTAGCGGGAGAATTAGATACGCAGTATTTT
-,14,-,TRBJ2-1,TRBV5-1,CASSVGSSYNEQFF,TGCGCCAGCAGCGTGGGGAGCTCCTACAATGAGCAGTTCTTC
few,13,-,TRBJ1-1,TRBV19,CASRSGGVAEAFF,TGTGCCAGTAGGAGCGGGGGGGTAGCTGAAGCTTTCTTT
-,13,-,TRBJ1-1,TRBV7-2,CASSQTDGYEAFF,TGTGCCAGCAGCCAAACGGATGGATATGAAGCTTTCTTT
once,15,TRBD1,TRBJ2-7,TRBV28,CASSPLRDRDNEQYF,TGTGCCAGCAGCCCACTCCGGGACAGGGACAACGAGCAGTACTTC